These T cell receptor beta chains were read from a single sample in a study of T cells in Graves' hyperthyroidism and ophthalmopathy. TCRdb independently ran MiXCR on the multiplex PCR reads; one entry per CDR3 protein. Among a few hundred thousand distinct CDR3 sequences, more than 15% were seen once, and the ten largest hold roughly 3.4%. Material for sequencing was blood. The receptors shown here come from a woman in her thirties or forties with Graves' ophthalmopathy. Each CDR3 is given with its conserved first and last residue. The D gene is left open where the match is weak. Size tells how often a clone was seen (once, few, many) or the class of an expanded clone, and some rows leave it out.

CDR3nt,CDR3aa,v_gene,d_gene,abundance,j_gene
TGCGCCAGCAGCTTGGATGGCGGCGTCACTGAAGCTTTCTTT,CASSLDGGVTEAFF,TRBV5-1,.,many,TRBJ1-1
TGTGCCAGCAGTCCGCCGGGACCGCTCTCTGGAAACACCATATATTTT,CASSPPGPLSGNTIYF,TRBV28,.,.,TRBJ1-3
TGTGCCATCAGTGACCGGGCGGTGGAAAATCAGCCCCAGCATTTT,CAISDRAVENQPQHF,TRBV10-3,.,.,TRBJ1-5
TGTGCCAGCAAGAGGACAGACACAGATACGCAGTATTTT,CASKRTDTDTQYF,TRBV6-1,.,many,TRBJ2-3
TGTGCCAGCAGCGTAGGGCCTAATTACAATGAGCAGTTCTTC,CASSVGPNYNEQFF,TRBV9,.,few,TRBJ2-1
TGTGCCAGCAGCGAAAAAACCGGGACAGGGACTCTTACGCGTGAAAAACTGTTTTTT,CASSEKTGTGTLTREKLFF,TRBV7-9,TRBD1,few,TRBJ1-4
TGCAGTGCTAGAGATACGGGCAATCAGCCCCAGCATTTT,CSARDTGNQPQHF,TRBV20-1,.,many,TRBJ1-5
TGTGCCAGCAGCCAGGAAATACAATCCTATGGCTACACCTTC,CASSQEIQSYGYTF,TRBV3-1,.,many,TRBJ1-2
TGTGCCAGTAGTATAGGGACTAGCGGGAGAATCTCCTACAATGAGCAGTTCTTC,CASSIGTSGRISYNEQFF,TRBV19,TRBD2,.,TRBJ2-1
TGTGCCAGCAGTTTACAGGGAAACGATCAGCCCCAGCATTTT,CASSLQGNDQPQHF,TRBV27,.,many,TRBJ1-5
TGTGCCAGCAGCCCTTGGACAGGGGGCGAAGATAGCACAGATACGCAGTATTTT,CASSPWTGGEDSTDTQYF,TRBV5-5,TRBD1,many,TRBJ2-3
TGCAGTGCTCCAGTACAGGGGAAGGGGGATCAGCCCCAGCATTTT,CSAPVQGKGDQPQHF,TRBV20-1,TRBD1,.,TRBJ1-5
TGTGCCAGCAGCCGCCAATCCTACAATGAGCAGTTCTTC,CASSRQSYNEQFF,TRBV7-9,.,many,TRBJ2-1
TGTGCCAGCAATTTCTATAATTCACCCCTCCACTTT,CASNFYNSPLHF,TRBV2,.,.,TRBJ1-6
TGTGCCAGCGGGGACACATACACTGAAGCTTTCTTT,CASGDTYTEAFF,TRBV6-1,.,few,TRBJ1-1
TGTGCCAGCAGCGCCGGGACTAGCGGGTGGAGGGACATTCAGTACTTC,CASSAGTSGWRDIQYF,TRBV2,TRBD2,many,TRBJ2-4
TGCAGTGCTAAGGGACTAGTTTACAATGAGCAGTTCTTC,CSAKGLVYNEQFF,TRBV20-1,TRBD2,many,TRBJ2-1
TGCGCCAGCAGCCCCGACAGCCAAAACATTCAGTACTTC,CASSPDSQNIQYF,TRBV5-1,.,few,TRBJ2-4
TGCAGCGCCACGACAGGGGACAGCTATGGCTACACCTTC,CSATTGDSYGYTF,TRBV29-1,TRBD1,.,TRBJ1-2
TGCAGTGCTACCGGACTCCTCTACAATGAGCAGTTCTTC,CSATGLLYNEQFF,TRBV20-1,.,.,TRBJ2-1
TGTGCCAGCACCAGGGGACAGTCCTACGAGCAGTACTTC,CASTRGQSYEQYF,TRBV3-1,TRBD1,few,TRBJ2-7
TGTGCCAGCAGTGATTCAGGTCGTAAAGTCCCGTTCTTC,CASSDSGRKVPFF,TRBV2,.,many,TRBJ2-1
TGCGCCAGCAGCCTGAGGACAGAAGGGAACACTGAAGCTTTCTTT,CASSLRTEGNTEAFF,TRBV5-1,.,few,TRBJ1-1
TGCAGCGTTGCTAGTGGCAAAGAGACCCAGTACTTC,CSVASGKETQYF,TRBV29-1,.,.,TRBJ2-5
TGCAGTGCTGGGGATCAATCGCGTGAGCAGTTCTTC,CSAGDQSREQFF,TRBV20-1,.,few,TRBJ2-1
TGTGCCAGCAGTTATAGCGGGATCCGCTCTGGGGCCAACGTCCTGACTTTC,CASSYSGIRSGANVLTF,TRBV27,TRBD2,.,TRBJ2-6